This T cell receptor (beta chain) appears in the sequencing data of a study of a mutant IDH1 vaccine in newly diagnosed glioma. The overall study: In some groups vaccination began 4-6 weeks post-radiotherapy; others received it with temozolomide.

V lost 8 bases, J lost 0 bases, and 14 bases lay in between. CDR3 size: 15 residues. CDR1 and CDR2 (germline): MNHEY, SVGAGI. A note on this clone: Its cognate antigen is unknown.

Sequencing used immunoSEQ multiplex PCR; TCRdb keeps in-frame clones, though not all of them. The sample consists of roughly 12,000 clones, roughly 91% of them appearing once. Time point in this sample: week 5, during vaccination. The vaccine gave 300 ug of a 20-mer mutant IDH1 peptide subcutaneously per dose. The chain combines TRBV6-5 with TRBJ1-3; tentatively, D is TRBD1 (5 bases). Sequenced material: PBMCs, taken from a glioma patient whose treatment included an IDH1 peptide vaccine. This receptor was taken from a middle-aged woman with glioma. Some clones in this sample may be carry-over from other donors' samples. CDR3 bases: TGTGCCAGCGGCCGGGACGCCTACTCTGGAAACACCATATATTTT. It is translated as CASGRDAYSGNTIYF.